The present T cell receptor beta chain was sequenced within a study of blood T cell repertoires in COVID-19. This clone was seen more than once but under ten times. CDR1 KGHSH and CDR2 LQKENI come from the germline V gene. The CDR3 runs 15 residues. V lost 4 bases and J lost 7; bases outside the gene matches: 8. TCRdb's copy holds only in-frame clones and misses some; the assay was immunoSEQ multiplex PCR. The top ten clones hold under 11% of a sample with around 80,000 clones, more than 75% of them seen once. Sample: peripheral blood. V is TRBV18 and J is TRBJ1-2; 11 nucleotides line up with TRBD1. The receptor was derived from a man aged 55 to 70 with acute or convalescent COVID-19. CDR3 nucleotide sequence: TGTGCCAGCTCACAGCGGACAGGGGGCGCCCCTGGCTACACCTTC. Translation gives CASSQRTGGAPGYTF.